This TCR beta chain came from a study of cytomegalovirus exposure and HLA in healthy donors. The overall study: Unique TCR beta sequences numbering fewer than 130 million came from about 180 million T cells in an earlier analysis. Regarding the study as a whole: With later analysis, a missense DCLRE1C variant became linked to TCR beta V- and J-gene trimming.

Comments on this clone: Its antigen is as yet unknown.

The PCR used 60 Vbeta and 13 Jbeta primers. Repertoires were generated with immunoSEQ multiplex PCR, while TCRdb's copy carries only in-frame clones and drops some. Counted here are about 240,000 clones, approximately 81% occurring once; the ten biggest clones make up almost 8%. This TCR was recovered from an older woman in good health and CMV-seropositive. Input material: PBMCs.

CDR3 region: CASSLPFDRSNEQFF. The CDR3 DNA reads as TGTGCCAGCAGTTTACCCTTTGACAGGTCCAATGAGCAGTTCTTC. The chain links TRBV27 to TRBJ2-1; D possibly corresponds to TRBD1 (6 bases). The germline V gene encodes CDR1 MNHEY and CDR2 SMNVEV (reference sequence). V lost 2 bases and J lost 6, with 14 bases in between. The CDR3 consists of 15 residues.